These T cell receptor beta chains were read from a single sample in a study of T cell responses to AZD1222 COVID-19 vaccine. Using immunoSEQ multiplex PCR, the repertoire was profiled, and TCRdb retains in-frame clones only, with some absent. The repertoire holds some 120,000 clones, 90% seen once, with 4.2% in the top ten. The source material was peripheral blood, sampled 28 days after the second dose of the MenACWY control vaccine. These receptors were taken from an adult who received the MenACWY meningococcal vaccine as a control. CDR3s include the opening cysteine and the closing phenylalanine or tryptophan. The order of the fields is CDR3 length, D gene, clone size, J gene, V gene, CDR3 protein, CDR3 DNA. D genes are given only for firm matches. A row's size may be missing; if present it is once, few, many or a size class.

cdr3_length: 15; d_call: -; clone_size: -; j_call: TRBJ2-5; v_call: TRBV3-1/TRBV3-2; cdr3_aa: CASSQDSRGWETQYF; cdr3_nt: TGTGCCAGCAGCCAAGATTCGAGGGGCTGGGAGACCCAGTACTTC
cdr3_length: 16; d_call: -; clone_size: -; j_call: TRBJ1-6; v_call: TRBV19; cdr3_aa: CASSISPDPYNSPLHF; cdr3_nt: TGTGCCAGTAGTATCTCTCCCGACCCCTATAATTCACCCCTCCACTTT
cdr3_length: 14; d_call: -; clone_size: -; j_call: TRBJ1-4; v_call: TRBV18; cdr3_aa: CASSPERGYEKLFF; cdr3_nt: TGTGCCAGCTCACCGGAGAGGGGGTATGAAAAACTGTTTTTT
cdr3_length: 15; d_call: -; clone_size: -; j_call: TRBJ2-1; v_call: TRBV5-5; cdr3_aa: CASSLSQGTYNEQFF; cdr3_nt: TGTGCCAGCAGCTTGTCGCAGGGGACCTACAATGAGCAGTTCTTC
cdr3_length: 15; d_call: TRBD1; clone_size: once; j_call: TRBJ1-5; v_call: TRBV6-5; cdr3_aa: CASRPGQASNQPQHF; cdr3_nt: TGTGCCAGCAGACCTGGACAGGCCTCCAATCAGCCCCAGCATTTT
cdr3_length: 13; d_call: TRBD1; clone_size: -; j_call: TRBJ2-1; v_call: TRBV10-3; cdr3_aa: CAIRGDRNNEQFF; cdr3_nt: TGTGCCATCAGGGGGGACAGAAACAATGAGCAGTTCTTC
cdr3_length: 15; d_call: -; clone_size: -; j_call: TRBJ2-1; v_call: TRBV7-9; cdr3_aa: CASSSPASSYNEQFF; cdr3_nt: TGTGCCAGCAGCTCACCCGCGAGCTCCTACAATGAGCAGTTCTTC
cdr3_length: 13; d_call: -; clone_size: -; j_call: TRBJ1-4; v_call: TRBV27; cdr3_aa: CASSWGYNEKLFF; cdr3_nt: TGTGCCAGCAGTTGGGGGTATAATGAAAAACTGTTTTTT
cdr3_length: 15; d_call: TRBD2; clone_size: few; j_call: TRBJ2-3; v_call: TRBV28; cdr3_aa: CASSPRGGAGDTQYF; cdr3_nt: TGTGCCAGCAGTCCCCGCGGGGGGGCCGGGGATACGCAGTATTTT
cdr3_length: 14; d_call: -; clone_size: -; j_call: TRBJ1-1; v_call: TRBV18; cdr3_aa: CASSQTDKNTEAFF; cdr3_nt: TGTGCCAGCTCACAAACCGACAAGAACACTGAAGCTTTCTTT
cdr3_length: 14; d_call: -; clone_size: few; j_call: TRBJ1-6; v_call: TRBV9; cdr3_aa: CASSAGATNSPLHF; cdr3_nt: TGTGCCAGCAGCGCAGGGGCGACGAATTCACCCCTCCACTTT
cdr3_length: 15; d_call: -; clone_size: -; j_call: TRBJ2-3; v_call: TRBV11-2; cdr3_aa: CASSSGTVSTDTQYF; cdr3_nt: TGTGCCAGCAGCTCGGGGACGGTCAGCACAGATACGCAGTATTTT
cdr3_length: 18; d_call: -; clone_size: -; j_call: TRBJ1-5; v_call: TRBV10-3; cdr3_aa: CAISDSRAWGQRGQPQHF; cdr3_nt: TGTGCCATCAGTGATTCCAGGGCCTGGGGCCAAAGGGGTCAGCCCCAGCATTTT
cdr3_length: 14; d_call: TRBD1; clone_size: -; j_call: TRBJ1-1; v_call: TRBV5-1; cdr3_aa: CASNQQGVGTEAFF; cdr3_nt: TGCGCCAGCAACCAACAGGGGGTTGGCACTGAAGCTTTCTTT
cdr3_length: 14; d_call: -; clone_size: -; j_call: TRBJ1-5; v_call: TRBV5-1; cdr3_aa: CASSPAEGGQPQHF; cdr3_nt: TGCGCCAGCAGCCCCGCGGAGGGAGGACAGCCCCAGCATTTT
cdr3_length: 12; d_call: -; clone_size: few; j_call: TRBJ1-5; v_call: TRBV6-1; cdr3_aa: CASSEDNQPQHF; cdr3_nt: TGTGCCAGCAGTGAAGACAATCAGCCCCAGCATTTT
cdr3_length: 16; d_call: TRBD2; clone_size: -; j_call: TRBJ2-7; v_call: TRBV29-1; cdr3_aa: CSARLAGASGPYEQYF; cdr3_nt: TGCAGCGCCAGACTAGCGGGAGCGTCTGGCCCCTACGAGCAGTACTTC
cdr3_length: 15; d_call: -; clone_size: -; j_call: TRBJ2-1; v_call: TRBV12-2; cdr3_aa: CASRSRKGTYNEQFF; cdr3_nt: TGTGCAAGTCGCTCCCGGAAGGGAACCTACAATGAGCAGTTCTTC
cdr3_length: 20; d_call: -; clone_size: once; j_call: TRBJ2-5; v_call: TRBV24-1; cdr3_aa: CATQGRKKAVTLWGRGSQYF; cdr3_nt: TGTGCCACACAAGGACGCAAAAAAGCTGTAACATTGTGGGGACGGGGATCCCAGTACTTC
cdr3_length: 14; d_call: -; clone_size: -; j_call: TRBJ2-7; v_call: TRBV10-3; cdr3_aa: CAISEAGVVNEQYF; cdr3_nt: TGTGCCATCAGTGAGGCAGGGGTGGTTAACGAGCAGTACTTC
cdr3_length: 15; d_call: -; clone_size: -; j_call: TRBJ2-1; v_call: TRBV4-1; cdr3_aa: CASSQAVASYNEQFF; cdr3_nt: TGCGCCAGCAGCCAAGCGGTGGCTTCCTACAATGAGCAGTTCTTC
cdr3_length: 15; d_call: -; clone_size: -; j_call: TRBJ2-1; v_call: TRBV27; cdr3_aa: CASSRRAGSYNEQFF; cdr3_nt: TGTGCCAGCAGTAGGAGGGCCGGCTCCTACAATGAGCAGTTCTTC